One sample yielded the 27 T cell receptor beta chains listed below, sequenced in a study of cytomegalovirus exposure and HLA in healthy donors. Primers: 60 Vbeta forward and 13 Jbeta reverse. Sequencing used immunoSEQ multiplex PCR; TCRdb keeps in-frame clones, though not all of them. The sample shows roughly 180,000 clones, about 9.4% of them seen only once. Sequencing used PBMCs. The source of these receptors is a woman aged 25 to 39 in good health and CMV-seropositive.

The V and J genes are TRBV5-4 and TRBJ1-1, with 9 bases identical to TRBD1. CDR1 SGHNT and CDR2 YYREEE come from the germline V gene (reference sequence). The V and J ends lost 0 bases and 5 bases, in that order; junction bases with no gene match: 8. The CDR3 consists of 16 residues. In DNA, the CDR3 is TGTGCCAGCAGCTTGGAGGATAGGGACAGGGTAACTGAAGCTTTCTTT. This translates into CASSLEDRDRVTEAFF.

The J gene is TRBJ1-2, the V gene TRBV7-2, with D possibly matching TRBD1 (5 bases). V shed 0 bases and J shed 0 bases, with 8 bases lying between them. This CDR3 has 15 residues. The germline V gene encodes CDR1 SGHTA and CDR2 FQGNSA. CDR3 nucleotide sequence: TGTGCCAGCAGCTTAGCACGGGGGGCTAACTATGGCTACACCTTC. Its protein product is CASSLARGANYGYTF.

This clone turned up a few times. V usage is TRBV19 and J usage is TRBJ2-5; 7 bases line up with TRBD1. Trimming took 5 bases from V and 5 from J; bases not matched to a gene: 11. The germline gives CDR1 LNHDA, CDR2 SQIVND (reference sequence). The CDR3 is 15 amino acids. The CDR3 reads CASSLKQGLRETQYF. DNA for the CDR3: TGTGCCAGTAGTCTGAAACAGGGGCTCCGTGAGACCCAGTACTTC.

The chain links TRBV2 to TRBJ2-6; D perhaps matches TRBD1 (5 bases). With 7 bases removed from V and 0 bases from J, the gap between germline ends came to 13 bases. The germline CDR1 and CDR2 sequences are SNHLY and FYNNEI. The CDR3 totals 16 residues. As DNA, the CDR3 is TGTGCCAGCACTAATGACAGATTCTCTGGGGCCAACGTCCTGACTTTC. Protein product: CASTNDRFSGANVLTF.

This clone was detected only a few times. This sequence joins TRBV9 and TRBJ2-1; D may be TRBD2 (6 bases). This CDR3 spans 16 amino acids. Trimming shortened V by 0 bases and J by 0 bases, and 10 bases separated the two germline ends. CDR1 is SGDLS, CDR2 YYNGEE, per germline. DNA for the CDR3: TGTGCCAGCAGCGTAGGGGGACTCAACTCCTACAATGAGCAGTTCTTC. Protein product: CASSVGGLNSYNEQFF.

This clone came up a few times. V usage is TRBV5-1 and J usage is TRBJ2-2; 10 nucleotides agree with TRBD2. Trimming removed 1 base from V and 7 bases from J; junction bases left unmatched: 4. The CDR3 spans 15 residues. CDR1 is SGHRS and CDR2 is YFSETQ in the germline V gene. The CDR3 DNA reads as TGCGCCAGCAGCTTGCCTAGCGGGAGTCACGGGGAGCTGTTTTTT. Its translation: CASSLPSGSHGELFF.

The chain combines TRBV19 with TRBJ2-5; D may be TRBD2 (5 bases). V lost 11 bases to trimming and J lost 6 bases, with 28 bases between them. CDR1 LNHDA and CDR2 SQIVND come from the germline V gene (reference sequence). CDR3 length equals 16 residues. The CDR3 nucleotides are TGTGCCTACCACGTTGATCGGACTCCCCGTACCAAGACCCAGTACTTC. Translation gives CAYHVDRTPRTKTQYF. Combining the CDR3 with reference TRBV19 and TRBJ2-5 gives the whole variable domain DGGITQSPKYLFRKEGQNVTLSCEQNLNHDAMYWYRQDPGQGLRLIYYSQIVNDFQKGDIAEGYSVSREKKESFPLTVTSAQKNPTAFYLCAYHVDRTPRTKTQYFGPGTRLLVL.

V usage is TRBV18 and J usage is TRBJ1-1; D possibly corresponds to TRBD1 (5 bases). Trimming removed 2 bases from V and 4 bases from J, with 17 bases in between. CDR3 length equals 16 residues. Germline V lookup: CDR1 KGHSH, CDR2 LQKENI. Here the CDR3 DNA reads TGTGCCAGCTCACCAGACGTGGGCAGGGCTGGCACTGAAGCTTTCTTT. The encoded protein is CASSPDVGRAGTEAFF.

This clone showed up just a few times. The chain joins TRBV7-9 to TRBJ1-1; the D is unclear. Germline V gene sequence: CDR1 SEHNR, CDR2 FQNEAQ (reference sequence). The CDR3 is made up of 15 amino acids. Trimming removed 5 bases from V and 2 bases from J, with 15 bases in between. The CDR3 protein is CASSHGRTPNTEAFF. CDR3 DNA: TGTGCCAGCAGCCATGGGAGGACTCCTAACACTGAAGCTTTCTTT.

This clone has more than one count but fewer than ten. This chain connects TRBV7-8 to TRBJ1-2, with D perhaps TRBD1 (6 bases). The V end lost 5 bases, the J end lost 8 bases, and 24 bases lay between the germline ends. The germline gives CDR1 SGHVS, CDR2 FQNEAQ. This CDR3 has 16 amino acids. CDR3 loop: CASSPGGGRGEGGYTF. The CDR3 coding sequence is TGTGCCAGCAGCCCGGGTGGTGGCAGGGGTGAAGGGGGCTACACCTTC. Looking up the rest from reference TRBV7-8 and TRBJ1-2 gives the full variable domain: GAGVSQSPRYKVAKRGQDVALRCDPISGHVSLFWYQQALGQGPEFLTYFQNEAQLDKSGLPSDRFFAERPEGSVSTLKIQRTQQEDSAVYLCASSPGGGRGEGGYTFGSGTRLTVV.

V is TRBV5-4 and J is TRBJ2-7; 8 positions match TRBD2. The V and J ends lost 2 bases and 12 bases, in that order; junction bases with no gene match: 10. The CDR3 is 13 amino acids. Per the germline V gene, CDR1 is SGHNT and CDR2 is YYREEE (reference sequence). CDR3 coding DNA: TGTGCCAGCAGCTTCCCGGGGGGGGACGGCAGGTACTTC. It encodes CASSFPGGDGRYF.

The chain uses TRBV29-1 and TRBJ1-1; D remains ambiguous. V was trimmed by 3 bases and J by 0 bases, leaving 8 bases between them. The length of the CDR3 is 13 residues. CDR1 SQVTM and CDR2 ANQGSEA come from the germline V gene. The CDR3 nucleotides read TGCAGCGTTGAGGAGCAACTGAACACTGAAGCTTTCTTT. It encodes CSVEEQLNTEAFF.

V gene TRBV27 combines with J gene TRBJ2-3; 9 nucleotides match TRBD2. V dropped 1 base and J dropped 3; count of bases not matched to a gene: 17. CDR1 and CDR2 (germline): MNHEY, SMNVEV (reference sequence). CDR3 length: 20 amino acids. For the CDR3, the DNA is TGTGCCAGCAGTTTATTCGGCGGGAGGGCCCTTGGTACAGCTACAGATACGCAGTATTTT. It encodes CASSLFGGRALGTATDTQYF.

This clone was observed a few times. The chain has TRBV9 and TRBJ1-1; unclear D gene. The CDR3 runs 15 residues. V shed 0 bases and J shed 0 bases, with 9 bases lying between them. The germline V gene has CDR1 SGDLS and CDR2 YYNGEE. CDR3 loop: CASSVERGMNTEAFF. The CDR3 DNA sequence: TGTGCCAGCAGCGTAGAGCGGGGAATGAACACTGAAGCTTTCTTT.

The rearrangement links TRBV30 to TRBJ2-7; 7 bases align to TRBD1. Germline V CDR1 and CDR2: GTSNPN, SVGIG (reference sequence). The CDR3 runs to 14 residues. V shed 0 bases and J 2 bases; nucleotides not matched to a gene: 4. The CDR3 spells CAWSVGQGAYEQYF. In DNA form, the CDR3 reads TGTGCCTGGAGTGTTGGGCAGGGGGCCTACGAGCAGTACTTC.

This clone was detected only a few times. The chain is built from TRBV5-1 and TRBJ2-3; the D gene is possibly TRBD1 (5 bases). Per the germline V gene, CDR1 is SGHRS and CDR2 is YFSETQ. The CDR3 contains 13 residues. The ends were cut back, 3 bases at V and 4 bases at J, with 9 bases in the middle. The CDR3 DNA reads as TGCGCCAGCAGCTCGGAAGGGGCAGATACGCAGTATTTT. Its translation: CASSSEGADTQYF.

This clone was seen a handful of times. The chain employs TRBV10-2 and TRBJ2-7, with 7 bases lining up with TRBD2. After removal of 3 bases from V and 4 bases from J, the junction contained 15 bases not matched to a gene. The CDR3 has 17 residues. Germline-derived CDR1 and CDR2 are WSHSY and SAAADI. The CDR3 DNA is TGCGCCAGCAGTGATCTCCAACTAGCTAGCGGTGGTTACGAGCAGTACTTC. Its protein is CASSDLQLASGGYEQYF.

This clone was counted a few times. The chain carries TRBV25-1 and TRBJ2-2, with D possibly being TRBD2 (7 bases). This CDR3 has 16 residues. V was trimmed by 1 base and J by 2 bases, leaving 11 bases between them. Germline V lookup: CDR1 MGHDK, CDR2 SYGVNS. CDR3 sequence reads: CASSEWGGPNTGELFF. The CDR3 DNA is TGTGCCAGCAGTGAATGGGGGGGGCCTAACACCGGGGAGCTGTTTTTT.

This clone turned up a few times. J is TRBJ1-1 and V is TRBV18; the D is unclear. CDR3 length: 15 residues. V was clipped by 6 bases and J by 1 base, with 15 bases between them. Germline-derived CDR1 and CDR2 are KGHSH and LQKENI. The CDR3 is CASSHLEQPNTEAFF. CDR3 nucleotide sequence: TGTGCCAGCTCCCACCTGGAGCAGCCGAACACTGAAGCTTTCTTT.

This clone came up a few times. The CDR3: CASRISSARSYNEQFF. CDR3 coding DNA: TGTGCCAGCAGGATATCTAGCGCGCGCTCCTACAATGAGCAGTTCTTC. V usage is TRBV2 and J usage is TRBJ2-1; D is perhaps TRBD2 (6 bases). The CDR3 is made up of 16 amino acids. V lost 6 bases, J lost 0 bases, and 15 bases lay in between. Germline values: CDR1 SNHLY, CDR2 FYNNEI. The variable domain in full, with the rest retrieved from reference TRBV2 and TRBJ2-1, is EPEVTQTPSHQVTQMGQEVILRCVPISNHLYFYWYRQILGQKVEFLVSFYNNEISEKSEIFDDQFSVERPDGSNFTLKIRSTKLEDSAMYFCASRISSARSYNEQFFGPGTRLTVL.

This sequence joins TRBV19 and TRBJ1-1; D ambiguous. CDR1 and CDR2 (germline): LNHDA, SQIVND (reference sequence). The CDR3 covers 16 residues. The germline V and J ends were trimmed by 5 bases and 0 bases, with 16 bases remaining between them. The CDR3 DNA follows: TGTGCCAGTAGTCCGGTGGGGAGAGGTATGAACACTGAAGCTTTCTTT. It encodes CASSPVGRGMNTEAFF.

The rearrangement links TRBV7-9 to TRBJ1-1, with D possibly being TRBD1 (5 bases). Trimming removed 5 bases from V and 3 bases from J, with 16 bases in between. Per germline, CDR1 SEHNR and CDR2 FQNEAQ (reference sequence). The CDR3 contains 15 residues. This CDR3 reads CASSVLRGFDTEAFF. DNA for the CDR3: TGTGCCAGCAGCGTTCTAAGGGGTTTTGACACTGAAGCTTTCTTT.

This clone showed up just a few times. In DNA form, the CDR3 reads TGTGCCAGCAGCTTGGGACTGAATTATGGCTACACCTTC. This encodes CASSLGLNYGYTF. V usage is TRBV7-8 and J usage is TRBJ1-2, with a possible D match to TRBD1 (5 bases). V lost 3 bases and J 5 bases, leaving 10 bases between the germline ends. The CDR3 contains 13 residues. The germline CDR1 and CDR2 sequences are SGHVS and FQNEAQ. The full variable domain, its missing parts supplied by reference TRBV7-8 and TRBJ1-2, is GAGVSQSPRYKVAKRGQDVALRCDPISGHVSLFWYQQALGQGPEFLTYFQNEAQLDKSGLPSDRFFAERPEGSVSTLKIQRTQQEDSAVYLCASSLGLNYGYTFGSGTRLTVV.

This clone was found a few times. This rearrangement joins TRBV5-6 to TRBJ1-5, with a tentative D call TRBD1 (5 bases). The germline gives CDR1 SGHDT, CDR2 YYEEEE. V gave up 3 bases and J gave up 5 bases, with 12 bases separating them. The length of the CDR3 is 14 residues. In DNA form, the CDR3 reads TGTGCCAGCAGCTCGGGGGTACGGGATCAGCCCCAGCATTTT. It yields the protein CASSSGVRDQPQHF.

This clone occurred a few times. This chain links TRBV5-1 with TRBJ2-3; 10 bases map to TRBD1. The CDR3 is 15 amino acids. Germline-derived CDR1 and CDR2 are SGHRS and YFSETQ. J lost 1 base, V lost 3 bases, and 2 bases had no gene match. In DNA, the CDR3 is TGCGCCAGCAGCTCTGACAGGGGGCGCACAGATACGCAGTATTTT. This encodes CASSSDRGRTDTQYF.

The V gene is TRBV18, the J gene TRBJ2-3, with 10 positions matching TRBD2. The CDR3 extends over 17 amino acids. Germline CDR1 and CDR2: KGHSH and LQKENI. V lost 4 bases and J lost 0; bases outside the gene matches: 7. CDR3 sequence reads: CASSRLAGEGSTDTQYF. The CDR3, as DNA: TGTGCCAGCTCACGCCTAGCGGGAGAGGGGAGCACAGATACGCAGTATTTT.

The sample holds a few counts of this clone. CDR3 sequence (DNA): TGTGCCAGCAGTTATAGTATTCAGGGAACGAGCACTGAAGCTTTCTTT. Its protein product is CASSYSIQGTSTEAFF. The chain employs TRBV6-5 and TRBJ1-1; a weak D match, TRBD1 (5 bases). Trimming stripped 3 bases from V and 4 bases from J, with 18 bases between. Germline lookup yields CDR1 MNHEY and CDR2 SVGAGI. The CDR3 spans 16 residues.